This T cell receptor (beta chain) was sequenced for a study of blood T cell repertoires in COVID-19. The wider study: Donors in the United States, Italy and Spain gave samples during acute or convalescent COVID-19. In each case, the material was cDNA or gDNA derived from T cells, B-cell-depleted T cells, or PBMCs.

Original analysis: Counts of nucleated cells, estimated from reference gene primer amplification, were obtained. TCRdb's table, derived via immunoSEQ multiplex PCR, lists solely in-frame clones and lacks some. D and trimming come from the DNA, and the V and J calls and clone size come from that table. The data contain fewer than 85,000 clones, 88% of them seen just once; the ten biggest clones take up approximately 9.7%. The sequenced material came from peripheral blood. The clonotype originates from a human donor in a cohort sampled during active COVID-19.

Here the CDR3 DNA reads TGCGCCAGCAGCCAAGAGAGAGCGGGAGGGCCTGGTGACAGCAATGAGCAGTTCTTC. This translates into CASSQERAGGPGDSNEQFF. V usage is TRBV4-1 and J usage is TRBJ2-1, with TRBD2 matching over 10 bases. V was pared by 0 bases and J by 6 bases, with 14 bases of the junction left unmatched. The length of the CDR3 is 19 residues. The V gene's germline CDR1 is MGHRA and CDR2 YSYEKL.